One sample yielded the 8 T cell receptor beta chains listed below, sequenced in a study of blood T cell repertoires in COVID-19. Data came from immunoSEQ multiplex PCR; TCRdb stores just in-frame clones and leaves some out. The sample lists roughly 230,000 clones; roughly 87% were seen once. Sample: peripheral blood. These TCRs come from a middle-aged woman who had recovered from COVID-19.

The chain employs TRBV2 and TRBJ1-3, with TRBD1 identical over 9 bases. This CDR3 spans 16 amino acids. The germline gives CDR1 SNHLY, CDR2 FYNNEI. V lost 4 bases to trimming and J lost 4 bases; unmatched junction nucleotides: 8. The CDR3 DNA reads TGTGCCAGCAGTGCCGGACAGGGGAGTTCCGGAAACACCATATATTTT. Encoded protein: CASSAGQGSSGNTIYF.

CDR3 coding DNA: TGTGCCAGCAGTAACCGACAGGGACTCACAGATACGCAGTATTTT. It is translated as CASSNRQGLTDTQYF. The chain joins TRBV6-5 to TRBJ2-3, with D perhaps matching TRBD1 (7 bases). Looked up from germline, CDR1 is MNHEY and CDR2 is SVGAGI. V was shortened by 5 bases and J by 2 bases, with 14 bases between the two germline ends. The CDR3 is made up of 15 amino acids.

The rearrangement joins TRBV19 to TRBJ2-5; weak D call: TRBD2 (5 bases). Per germline, CDR1 LNHDA and CDR2 SQIVND (reference sequence). The V end lost 8 bases, the J end lost 0 bases, and 10 bases lay between the germline ends. The length of the CDR3 is 13 residues. The CDR3, as DNA: TGTGCCAGTGCAGCGGACTACCAAGAGACCCAGTACTTC. It specifies CASAADYQETQYF.

The chain joins TRBV6-2 or TRBV6-3 to TRBJ2-3; D is ambiguous. The CDR3 is made up of 11 amino acids. The V end was cut by 6 bases, the J end by 6 bases, with 7 bases between. CDR1 is MNHEY, CDR2 SVGEGT, per germline. CDR3: CASSQADTQYF. The CDR3 DNA reads as TGTGCCAGCAGCCAAGCCGATACGCAGTATTTT.

This chain links TRBV4-1 with TRBJ2-7; 11 bases are a match to TRBD1. V dropped 4 bases and J dropped 2; count of bases not matched to a gene: 7. This CDR3 has 16 amino acids. Germline V gene data show CDR1 as MGHRA and CDR2 as YSYEKL. As DNA, the CDR3 is TGCGCCAGCAGCCTGGAGGGGACAGGGGGTACCTACGAGCAGTACTTC. Amino acids: CASSLEGTGGTYEQYF.

The CDR3 sequence: CASSSQGKTGELFF. The CDR3 region has the DNA TGTGCCAGCAGTTCCCAGGGGAAGACCGGGGAGCTGTTTTTT. The chain is built from TRBV28 and TRBJ2-2, with D maybe TRBD1 (6 bases). V lost 4 bases to trimming and J lost 5 bases, with 11 bases between them. Germline assignment: CDR1 MDHEN and CDR2 SYDVKM. This CDR3 has 14 amino acids. Full variable domain (outside the CDR3, taken from reference TRBV28 and TRBJ2-2): DVKVTQSSRYLVKRTGEKVFLECVQDMDHENMFWYRQDPGLGLRLIYFSYDVKMKEKGDIPEGYSVSREKKERFSLILESASTNQTSMYLCASSSQGKTGELFFGEGSRLTVL.

The rearrangement joins TRBV6-2 or TRBV6-3 to TRBJ2-1; maybe TRBD2 (5 bases). The V gene lost 4 bases and the J gene lost 6 bases, with 10 bases spanning the gap. Germline values: CDR1 MNHEY, CDR2 SVGEGT. CDR3 length: 13 amino acids. CDR3 DNA: TGTGCCAGCAGTTTAAGAAGCGGCAATGAGCAGTTCTTC. The encoded protein is CASSLRSGNEQFF.

The chain links TRBV7-3 to TRBJ1-6; TRBD1 aligns across 10 bases. CDR1 is SGHTA, CDR2 FQGTGA, per germline. V shed 5 bases and J 9 bases; nucleotides not matched to a gene: 7. This CDR3 is built from 15 residues. CDR3: CASSSTGTGVSPLHF. Written as DNA, the CDR3 is TGTGCCAGCAGCAGCACCGGGACAGGGGTTTCACCCCTCCACTTT.